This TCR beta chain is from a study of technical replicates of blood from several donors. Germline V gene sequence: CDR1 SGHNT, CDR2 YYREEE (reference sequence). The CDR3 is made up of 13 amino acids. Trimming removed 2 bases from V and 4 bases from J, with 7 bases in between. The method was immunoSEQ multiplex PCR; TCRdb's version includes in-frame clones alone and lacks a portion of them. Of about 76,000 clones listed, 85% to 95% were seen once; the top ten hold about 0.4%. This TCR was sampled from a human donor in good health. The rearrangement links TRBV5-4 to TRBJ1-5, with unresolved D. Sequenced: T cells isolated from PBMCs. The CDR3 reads CASSFGINQPQHF. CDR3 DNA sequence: TGTGCCAGCAGCTTCGGGATAAATCAGCCCCAGCATTTT.